This TCR beta chain stems from a study of blood T cell repertoires in COVID-19. Study-level background: From T cells, B-cell-depleted T cells, or PBMCs came the material, which was cDNA or gDNA.

Method: immunoSEQ multiplex PCR; TCRdb's copy keeps in-frame clones and lacks some. The sample shows about 310,000 clones, 85% of them seen only once. V was trimmed by 4 bases and J by 3 bases, leaving 18 bases between them. This CDR3 has 15 residues. The germline V gene encodes CDR1 SQVTM and CDR2 ANQGSEA. Material: PBMCs or T cells enriched from blood (not recorded which). V gene TRBV29-1 combines with J gene TRBJ2-5; no clear D. The receptor comes from a woman aged 25 to 39 who had been exposed to COVID-19. CDR3 bases: TGCAGCGTTGTCCCAGTCCAACACCCCAAAGAGACCCAGTACTTC. Translated: CSVVPVQHPKETQYF.